A selection of T cell receptor beta chains follows, all from one sample in a study of T cells in Graves' hyperthyroidism and ophthalmopathy. TCRdb called the multiplex PCR reads again in MiXCR, with one record for every CDR3 protein. The sample records 600,000 or so distinct CDR3 sequences, 12% to 15% being singletons. Sequencing was performed on blood. The receptors shown here come from a woman younger than 35 with Graves' ophthalmopathy. Both conserved end residues are part of each CDR3. D genes are given only for firm matches. Size tells how often a clone was seen (once, few, many) or the class of an expanded clone, and some rows leave it out.

j_call v_call d_call clone_size cdr3_aa cdr3_nt
TRBJ2-2 TRBV6-9 TRBD1 - CASSYQPPGQGASGELFF TGTGCCAGCAGTTACCAACCGCCGGGACAGGGGGCAAGCGGGGAGCTGTTTTTT
TRBJ1-1 TRBV6-1 TRBD1 many CASSRAGTGGTEAFF TGTGCCAGCAGTCGAGCCGGGACAGGGGGCACTGAAGCTTTCTTT
TRBJ2-6 TRBV7-8 TRBD2 - CASSLAGRGGGANVLTF TGTGCCAGCAGCTTAGCGGGGAGGGGCGGTGGGGCCAACGTCCTGACTTTC
TRBJ2-2 TRBV20-1 - - CSARPRARALGTGELFF TGCAGTGCTAGACCTCGTGCCCGGGCCCTGGGCACCGGGGAGCTGTTTTTT
TRBJ1-3 TRBV4-2 - few CASSQGWTDPGNTIYF TGTGCCAGCAGCCAAGGCTGGACAGACCCTGGAAACACCATATATTTT
TRBJ2-7 TRBV7-9 - many CASSPGTQLREQYF TGTGCCAGCAGCCCCGGGACTCAACTACGAGAGCAGTACTTC
TRBJ1-5 TRBV4-1 - - CASSQGLTGRGYSNQPQHF TGCGCCAGCAGCCAAGGCCTCACGGGGAGGGGATATAGCAATCAGCCCCAGCATTTT
TRBJ1-2 TRBV5-1 TRBD1 many CASSWNPDRGGYTF TGCGCCAGCAGCTGGAACCCGGACAGGGGAGGCTACACCTTC
TRBJ2-7 TRBV7-9 - many CASSLGGPPYEQYF TGTGCCAGCAGCTTGGGGGGGCCCCCCTACGAGCAGTACTTC
TRBJ2-7 TRBV20-1 TRBD2 many CSARVLAGDYEQYF TGCAGTGCTAGGGTGCTAGCGGGAGATTACGAGCAGTACTTC
TRBJ2-3 TRBV28 TRBD2 - CAGSFSRGSGTDTQYF TGTGCCGGCAGTTTCTCTCGCGGGAGCGGAACAGATACGCAGTATTTT
TRBJ2-3 TRBV10-3 TRBD2 many CAIGLAGVDTDTQYF TGTGCCATCGGACTAGCGGGAGTGGACACAGATACGCAGTATTTT
TRBJ2-5 TRBV5-1 TRBD1 - CASSLWGQLQETQYF TGCGCCAGCAGCTTGTGGGGACAGTTACAAGAGACCCAGTACTTC
TRBJ1-4 TRBV5-5 - many CASSFGTATNEKLFF TGTGCCAGCAGCTTCGGTACCGCAACTAATGAAAAACTGTTTTTT
TRBJ2-4 TRBV6-1 TRBD2 few CASRGGAAKNIQYF TGTGCCAGCAGGGGAGGGGCGGCCAAAAACATTCAGTACTTC
TRBJ2-7 TRBV3-1 - many CASSQDWKGTYEQYF TGTGCCAGCAGCCAAGACTGGAAAGGGACCTACGAGCAGTACTTC
TRBJ2-6 TRBV6-5 - - CASSYLGVEAGANVLTF TGTGCCAGCAGTTATCTCGGGGTTGAGGCCGGGGCCAACGTCCTGACTTTC
TRBJ2-7 TRBV5-5 TRBD1 many CASSLEGQGPFGYEQYF TGTGCCAGCAGCTTGGAGGGACAGGGGCCCTTCGGATACGAGCAGTACTTC
TRBJ2-6 TRBV20-1 - few CSALGGGANVLTF TGCAGTGCTTTAGGCGGTGGGGCCAACGTCCTGACTTTC
TRBJ1-5 TRBV5-1 - many CASSLGPLQSNQPQHF TGCGCCAGCAGCTTGGGACCGCTTCAGAGCAATCAGCCCCAGCATTTT
TRBJ2-7 TRBV19 - - CASSIRGIGYEQYF TGTGCCAGTAGTATTCGCGGTATCGGCTACGAGCAGTACTTC
TRBJ2-7 TRBV2 TRBD1 many CASSPTGTGGVVLDYEQYF TGTGCCAGCAGCCCGACCGGGACAGGGGGTGTAGTACTTGACTACGAGCAGTACTTC
TRBJ2-3 TRBV30 TRBD1 many CAWRTGGTDTQYF TGTGCCTGGCGCACAGGGGGAACAGATACGCAGTATTTT
TRBJ1-1 TRBV5-1 TRBD1 many CASSIEGQANTEAFF TGCGCCAGCAGCATTGAGGGACAGGCGAACACTGAAGCTTTCTTT
TRBJ2-7 TRBV5-1 TRBD2 many CASSLAYQRGYYEQYF TGCGCCAGCAGCTTGGCCTACCAGCGGGGCTACTACGAGCAGTACTTC
TRBJ2-3 TRBV7-6 TRBD2 - CASSSLSGGSTDTQYF TGTGCCAGCAGCTCCTTGTCGGGAGGTTCCACAGATACGCAGTATTTT
TRBJ2-1 TRBV3-1 - few CASSQESSWGSYNEQFF TGTGCCAGCAGCCAAGAATCTTCATGGGGATCCTACAATGAGCAGTTCTTC
TRBJ2-3 TRBV20-1 - many CSALRGDTQYF TGCAGTGCTCTGAGGGGTGATACGCAGTATTTT
TRBJ1-2 TRBV28 TRBD1 many CAIADRGLYGYTF TGTGCCATCGCTGACAGGGGGCTATATGGCTACACCTTC
TRBJ2-7 TRBV7-3 TRBD2 many CASNSGTSGSYEQYF TGTGCCAGCAACTCCGGGACTAGCGGGAGTTACGAGCAGTACTTC
TRBJ1-2 TRBV11-2 - few CASSLETVYGYTF TGTGCCAGCAGCTTAGAGACAGTCTATGGCTACACCTTC
TRBJ2-5 TRBV6-1 - many CASRRSGGRQETQYF TGTGCCAGCAGGCGATCCGGGGGCCGCCAAGAGACCCAGTACTTC
TRBJ2-7 TRBV20-1 - - CSARDSEELYEQYF TGCAGTGCTAGAGATTCCGAGGAACTCTACGAGCAGTACTTC
TRBJ1-6 TRBV30 - - CAWSAREGSSPLHF TGTGCCTGGAGCGCACGTGAGGGGAGTTCACCCCTCCACTTT
TRBJ2-3 TRBV6-6 TRBD2 - CASSDSSGATDTQYF TGTGCCAGCAGTGACTCGAGCGGGGCCACAGATACGCAGTATTTT
TRBJ1-2 TRBV7-9 - few CASSLNQGKDYGYTF TGTGCCAGCAGCTTAAATCAGGGGAAGGACTATGGCTACACCTTC
TRBJ2-1 TRBV4-3 TRBD2 - CASSQGGLAGDEQFF TGCGCCAGCAGCCAAGGGGGACTAGCGGGAGATGAGCAGTTCTTC
TRBJ2-3 TRBV6-1 - many CASSEMVGYYTQYF TGTGCCAGCAGTGAAATGGTGGGGTACTATACGCAGTATTTT
TRBJ1-2 TRBV27 - few CASRTNYGYTF TGTGCCAGCAGGACTAACTATGGCTACACCTTC
TRBJ1-1 TRBV10-3 - many CAISPEPGTEAFF TGTGCCATCAGCCCAGAACCCGGCACTGAAGCTTTCTTT
TRBJ2-1 TRBV30 - many CAWSGGIYEQFF TGTGCCTGGAGTGGGGGTATCTATGAGCAGTTCTTC
TRBJ1-5 TRBV6-2/TRBV6-3 TRBD1 many CASSTGQGSRQPQHF TGTGCCAGCAGTACCGGACAGGGTTCCAGACAGCCCCAGCATTTT
TRBJ2-5 TRBV18 TRBD1 many CASSSTGDQETQYF TGTGCCAGCTCGTCTACAGGGGACCAAGAGACCCAGTACTTC
TRBJ2-1 TRBV29-1 TRBD1 few CSVAGPGTGGLGQFF TGCAGCGTTGCCGGGCCCGGGACAGGCGGCCTGGGGCAGTTCTTC
TRBJ2-7 TRBV11-2 TRBD1 many CASSPGRDRGYYEQYF TGTGCCAGCAGCCCAGGCCGGGACAGGGGTTACTACGAGCAGTACTTC
TRBJ1-4 TRBV27 - few CASSFSDRNEKLFF TGTGCCAGCAGTTTCTCAGACCGTAATGAAAAACTGTTTTTT
TRBJ2-3 TRBV20-1 TRBD2 many CSARPTSGRGTDTQYF TGCAGTGCTAGGCCGACTAGCGGGAGAGGCACAGATACGCAGTATTTT
TRBJ2-1 TRBV7-3 TRBD2 many CASSLEGTSDYNEQFF TGTGCCAGCAGCTTAGAGGGAACTAGCGACTACAATGAGCAGTTCTTC
TRBJ2-7 TRBV27 TRBD1 many CASSDRDSHFGFEQYF TGTGCCAGCAGTGACCGGGACAGCCATTTCGGTTTCGAGCAGTACTTC
TRBJ2-7 TRBV3-1 - many CASSQVEKVGSYEQYF TGTGCCAGCAGCCAAGTAGAAAAGGTGGGATCCTACGAGCAGTACTTC
TRBJ1-5 TRBV2 - many CASSGVDSNQPQHF TGTGCCAGCAGTGGGGTCGATAGCAATCAGCCCCAGCATTTT
TRBJ2-1 TRBV27 TRBD2 many CASSPSGRGLFF TGTGCCAGCAGTCCAAGCGGGAGGGGTCTGTTCTTC
TRBJ1-1 TRBV29-1 - many CSVEDLQGENTEAFF TGCAGCGTTGAAGATCTTCAGGGAGAAAACACTGAAGCTTTCTTT